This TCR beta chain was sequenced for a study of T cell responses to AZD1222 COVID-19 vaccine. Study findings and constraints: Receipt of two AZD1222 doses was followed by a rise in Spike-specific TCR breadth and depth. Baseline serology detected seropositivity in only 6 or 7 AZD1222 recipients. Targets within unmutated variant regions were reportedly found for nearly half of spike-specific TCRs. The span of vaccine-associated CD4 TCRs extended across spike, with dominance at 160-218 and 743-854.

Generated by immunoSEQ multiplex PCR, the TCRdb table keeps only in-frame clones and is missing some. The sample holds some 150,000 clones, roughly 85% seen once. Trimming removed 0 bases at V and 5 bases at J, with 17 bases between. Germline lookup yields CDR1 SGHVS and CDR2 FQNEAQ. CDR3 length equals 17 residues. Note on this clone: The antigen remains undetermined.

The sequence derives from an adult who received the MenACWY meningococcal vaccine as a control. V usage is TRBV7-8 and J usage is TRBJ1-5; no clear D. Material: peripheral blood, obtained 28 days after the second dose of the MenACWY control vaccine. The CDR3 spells CASSLAVRQDGYQPQHF. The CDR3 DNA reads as TGTGCCAGCAGCTTAGCGGTCAGGCAGGATGGATATCAGCCCCAGCATTTT.